This is a list of T cell receptor beta chains from one sample in a study of blood T cells in healthy people across ages. TCRdb reprocessed the 5' RACE reads with MiXCR, giving one entry per CDR3 protein. The sample records 1.5 million to 2 million distinct CDR3 sequences, roughly 52% being singletons. Input material: blood. The source is a woman between 35 and 50 years old in good health. Both conserved end residues are part of each CDR3. Each record gives: D gene, clone size, V gene, J gene, CDR3 DNA, CDR3 protein. A D gene is named only where the DNA matches it firmly. Size values are once, few and many counts, or a class for expanded clones, and some rows have none.

>TRBD1|NA|TRBV9|TRBJ2-2
TGTGCCAGCAGCGTAGCTACCACAGGGGCGAACACCGGGGAGCTGTTTTTT
CASSVATTGANTGELFF
>NA|few|TRBV5-1|TRBJ1-6
TGCGCCAGCAGCTCTCCGGACAGCTCCTATAATTCACCCCTCCACTTT
CASSSPDSSYNSPLHF
>NA|NA|TRBV7-8|TRBJ1-4
TGTGCCAGCAGCTTACGGCGGGGATCTAATGAAAAACTGTTTTTT
CASSLRRGSNEKLFF
>TRBD1|few|TRBV20-1|TRBJ1-5
TGCAGTGCTAGAAGGGGACAGCTTAGCAATCAGCCCCAGCATTTT
CSARRGQLSNQPQHF
>NA|NA|TRBV6-2/TRBV6-3|TRBJ2-7
TGTGCCAGCAGTTACGACGCGCGGGCCTACGAGCAGTACTTC
CASSYDARAYEQYF
>TRBD2|once|TRBV12-3/TRBV12-4|TRBJ2-5
TGTGCCAGCAGTTCATTTAGAATGGCGGGGGACCAAGAGACCCAGTACTTC
CASSSFRMAGDQETQYF
>NA|NA|TRBV6-5|TRBJ2-1
TGTGCCAGCAGTTACTCGATAACCAGCTTCGAGACCCAGTTCTTC
CASSYSITSFETQFF
>TRBD1|few|TRBV4-1|TRBJ2-7
TGCGCCAGCAGCCAAGTGCCGGGACAGGGCTACGAGCAGTACTTC
CASSQVPGQGYEQYF
>NA|once|TRBV27|TRBJ2-1
TGTGCCAGCAGTCCCCTACGGTTAAGTAAGCAGTTCTTC
CASSPLRLSKQFF
>TRBD1|few|TRBV4-1|TRBJ2-6
TGCGCCAGCAGCCCACAGCCCACAGGGGGGACAGGAAACTCTGGGGCCAACGTCCTGACTTTC
CASSPQPTGGTGNSGANVLTF
>NA|few|TRBV7-2|TRBJ2-1
TGTGCCAGCAGCTCCAGGGTGTCCTACAATGAGCAGTTCTTC
CASSSRVSYNEQFF
>TRBD2|NA|TRBV6-2/TRBV6-3|TRBJ2-2
TGTGCCAGCAGTGGGACTAGTAGGTCCGGGGAGCTGTTTTTT
CASSGTSRSGELFF
>TRBD2|NA|TRBV7-9|TRBJ2-7
TGTGCCAGCAGCTTATACGGGGGGGTGGGTGCCTACGAGCAGTACTTC
CASSLYGGVGAYEQYF
>NA|few|TRBV5-1|TRBJ2-7
TGCGCCAGCAGCTTGGGTTCCGGCAGTATCTACGAGCAGTACTTC
CASSLGSGSIYEQYF
>NA|few|TRBV11-2|TRBJ2-7
TGTGCCAGCAGCAAATGGGGGGTCTCCTACAATGAGCAGTACTTC
CASSKWGVSYNEQYF
>TRBD1|few|TRBV20-1|TRBJ1-6
TGCAGTGCTGTCCCCCCGACAGGGGCCGATAATTCACCCCTCCACTTT
CSAVPPTGADNSPLHF
>NA|NA|TRBV20-1|TRBJ2-1
TGCAGTGCTAGAGACAGCCTCAATGAGCAGTTCTTC
CSARDSLNEQFF
>TRBD1|NA|TRBV10-3|TRBJ2-7
TGTGCCATCAGTGAAGTGGGACAGTCCTACGAGCAGTACTTC
CAISEVGQSYEQYF
>TRBD1|NA|TRBV19|TRBJ1-2
TGTGCCAGTAGTATCCGAGGGGGCGCCGGTGGCTACACCTTC
CASSIRGGAGGYTF
>NA|NA|TRBV27|TRBJ1-1
TGTGCCAGCACCCGGGCAGGGGAGAACACTGAAGCTTTCTTT
CASTRAGENTEAFF
>NA|NA|TRBV6-2/TRBV6-3|TRBJ2-3
TGTGCCAGCAGTTACCCTCCGGGACACAACACAGATACGCAGTATTTT
CASSYPPGHNTDTQYF
>NA|once|TRBV25-1|TRBJ2-4
TGTGCCAGCGGGTCAACAGGGGGGGGCATTCAGTACTTC
CASGSTGGGIQYF
>NA|few|TRBV28|TRBJ2-5
TGTGCCAGCAGTAAACAGGGATACCAAGAGACCCAGTACTTC
CASSKQGYQETQYF
>TRBD1|few|TRBV5-1|TRBJ1-4
TGCGCCAGCAGCCGAACCGACAGGGGAAGTGGGGAAAAACTGTTTTTT
CASSRTDRGSGEKLFF
>NA|NA|TRBV4-1|TRBJ1-2
TGCGCCAGCAGCCTCCTCGCTTCCGGACTGAGGGGCTGCACCTTC
CASSLLASGLRGCTF
>NA|NA|TRBV27|TRBJ1-6
TGTGCCAGCAGCTTAGGGGTTCGCTCACCCCTCCACTTT
CASSLGVRSPLHF
>TRBD1|NA|TRBV6-5|TRBJ2-7
TGTGCCAGCAGTCTCCAACCCGACAGGGACGTCGAGCAGTACTTC
CASSLQPDRDVEQYF
>TRBD1|few|TRBV4-2|TRBJ1-2
TGTGCCAGCAGCCAAGTCCGTCAGGGGGCGCGGGGCTATGGCTACACCTTC
CASSQVRQGARGYGYTF
>NA|NA|TRBV20-1|TRBJ1-2
TGCAGTGCCCCAAGCCAAGTGGATGGCTACACCTTC
CSAPSQVDGYTF
>TRBD1|few|TRBV7-2|TRBJ1-2
TGTGCCAGCAGCTTACAGGGGGCGAATTCCTTAGATGGCTACACCTTC
CASSLQGANSLDGYTF
>TRBD2|NA|TRBV28|TRBJ2-3
TGTGCCAGCAGTTCCCCCTTACTCCGGGGGGGAACAGATACGCAGTATTTT
CASSSPLLRGGTDTQYF
>NA|NA|TRBV4-1|TRBJ2-5
TGCGCCAGCAGCCAGCCGAGGGCTGGGGAGACCCAGTACTTC
CASSQPRAGETQYF
>NA|NA|TRBV6-2/TRBV6-3|TRBJ1-5
TGTGCCAGCAGTTACTCTTCAGGAGTCGATAGCAATCAGCCCCAGCATTTT
CASSYSSGVDSNQPQHF